This T cell receptor (beta chain) was captured by sequencing in a study of CD8 T cells in Susac syndrome. The study, taken as a whole, reports: It was acknowledged in the study that its TCR sequencing and HLA analysis involved a relatively small number of individuals.

The RNA input was 0.5 to 1 ug, and it was reverse transcribed with random hexamers. An immunoSEQ multiplex PCR generated amplified TCR beta CDR3 products spanning 54 Vbeta and 13 Jbeta. TCRdb reanalysed the immunoSEQ multiplex PCR reads using MiXCR and keeps one entry per CDR3 protein. The sample lists about 200,000 distinct CDR3 sequences; about 96% were seen once. This clonotype was found once. Its target is unknown. The CDR3 is 14 amino acids. Germline assignment: CDR1 MNHEY and CDR2 SVGAGI. V shed 5 bases and J shed 6 bases, with 17 bases lying between them. Sequencing of TCR beta was undertaken in CD8+ and CD4+ T cells derived from blood. The multiple sclerosis controls were treatment-naive patients, and their relapsing-remitting disease was stable or active.

This sequence originates from a human donor with multiple sclerosis. The chain links TRBV6-5 to TRBJ2-7; possibly TRBD2 for D (6 bases). Sequenced input: CD4+ T cells from PBMCs. The CDR3 bases are TGTGCCAGCAGTCAGCTAGCGTTGAGGAGCGAGCAGTACTTC. Its protein product is CASSQLALRSEQYF.